Below, 7 T cell receptor beta chains from the same sample are listed, as sequenced in a study of CD8+ T cells in alopecia areata. Reverse transcription of extracted RNA yielded cDNA, which provided the sequencing template. Profiling relied on immunoSEQ multiplex PCR, and the TCRdb table lists in-frame clones only, not all of them. The sample has approximately 160,000 clones, less than 70% seen once. Treatment denoted: oral pan-JAK inhibitor, 5-10 mg twice daily. The material was CD4+ T cells sorted from blood, obtained at week 24, from a patient treated with tofacitinib. All receptors derive from a human donor with alopecia areata.

The chain has TRBV2 and TRBJ1-5; TRBD1 aligns across 7 bases. V was pared by 6 bases and J by 0 bases, with 5 bases of the junction left unmatched. The CDR3 sequence is 15 residues long. Germline CDR1 is SNHLY and CDR2 is FYNNEI. CDR3 loop: CASSPGQNSNQPQHF. CDR3 nucleotide sequence: TGTGCCAGCAGCCCGGGACAGAATAGCAATCAGCCCCAGCATTTT. Drawing the rest from reference TRBV2 and TRBJ1-5, the complete variable domain is EPEVTQTPSHQVTQMGQEVILRCVPISNHLYFYWYRQILGQKVEFLVSFYNNEISEKSEIFDDQFSVERPDGSNFTLKIRSTKLEDSAMYFCASSPGQNSNQPQHFGDGTRLSIL.

This clone occurred a few times. The genes are TRBV30 and TRBJ1-1, with 7 bases identical to TRBD1. The J segment lost 0 bases and the V segment lost 3 bases, leaving 19 bases of the junction unmatched. Looked up from germline, CDR1 is GTSNPN and CDR2 is SVGIG (reference sequence). CDR3 length: 19 amino acids. CDR3 in amino acids: CAWRSGVGPNRGVNTEAFF. DNA for the CDR3: TGTGCCTGGAGGAGCGGGGTTGGGCCCAACAGGGGTGTGAACACTGAAGCTTTCTTT.

As for this clone: The same CDR3 is also encoded by other DNA sequences in this sample. V gene TRBV29-1 combines with J gene TRBJ2-2; a possible D gene is TRBD2 (5 bases). The CDR3 consists of 11 residues. The germline CDR1 and CDR2 sequences are SQVTM and ANQGSEA. The V and J ends lost 6 bases and 3 bases respectively, with 5 bases between them. CDR3 coding DNA: TGCAGCGTGAGGGACACCGGGGAGCTGTTTTTT. The encoded protein is CSVRDTGELFF.

The chain joins TRBV7-6 to TRBJ2-5, with TRBD1 as a possible D gene (5 bases). Between the trimmed V and J ends, which lost 4 bases and 4 bases, there was a span of 25 bases. This CDR3 region has 18 residues. Germline V lookup: CDR1 SGHVS, CDR2 FNYEAQ. The CDR3 coding sequence is TGTGCCAGCAGCTCCCTCTGGGTCGCGAAGGGGAAGGGAGAGACCCAGTACTTC. Translated, it gives CASSSLWVAKGKGETQYF.

This clone was seen just once. V and J are TRBV5-1 and TRBJ1-2; 10 bases are a match to TRBD1. The CDR3 is 14 amino acids. V lost 4 bases, J lost 3 bases, and 3 bases stayed unmatched. The germline CDR1 and CDR2 sequences are SGHRS and YFSETQ. DNA for the CDR3: TGCGCCAGCAGCGCCGGGACAGGGGACTATGGCTACACCTTC. Its protein is CASSAGTGDYGYTF.

The V gene is TRBV5-6, the J gene TRBJ2-1; a weak D match, TRBD2 (5 bases). Trimming removed 1 base at V and 12 bases at J, with 11 bases between. The CDR3 sequence is 12 residues long. Germline-derived CDR1 and CDR2 are SGHDT and YYEEEE. The CDR3 spells CASSLPDSGQFF. In nucleotides, the CDR3 is TGTGCCAGCAGCTTGCCGGACTCGGGGCAGTTCTTC.

The chain combines TRBV2 with TRBJ1-5, with 8 bases identical to TRBD1. The CDR3 is made up of 14 amino acids. Germline loops: CDR1 SNHLY, CDR2 FYNNEI. Trimming cost V 5 bases and J 4 bases; bases outside gene matches: 4. The CDR3 region is CASSPWTGNQPQHF. The CDR3 DNA follows: TGTGCCAGCAGTCCCTGGACAGGGAATCAGCCCCAGCATTTT.